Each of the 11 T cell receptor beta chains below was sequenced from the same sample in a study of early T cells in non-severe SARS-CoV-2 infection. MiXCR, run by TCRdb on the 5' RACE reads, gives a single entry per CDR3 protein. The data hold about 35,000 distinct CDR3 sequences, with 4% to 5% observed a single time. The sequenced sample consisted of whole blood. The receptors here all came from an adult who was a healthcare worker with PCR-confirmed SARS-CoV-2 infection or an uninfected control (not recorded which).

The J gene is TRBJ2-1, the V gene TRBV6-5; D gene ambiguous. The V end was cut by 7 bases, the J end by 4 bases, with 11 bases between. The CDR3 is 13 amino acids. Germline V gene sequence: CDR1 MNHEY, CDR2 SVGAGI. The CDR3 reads CASTTTGYNEQFF. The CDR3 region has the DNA TGTGCCAGCACCACCACGGGTTACAATGAGCAGTTCTTC.

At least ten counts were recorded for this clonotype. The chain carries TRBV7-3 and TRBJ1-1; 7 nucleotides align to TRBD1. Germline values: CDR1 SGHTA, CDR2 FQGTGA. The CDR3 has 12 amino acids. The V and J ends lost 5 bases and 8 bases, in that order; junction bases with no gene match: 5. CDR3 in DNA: TGTGCCAGCAGCCTGACAGGGCGGGAAGCTTTCTTT. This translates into CASSLTGREAFF.

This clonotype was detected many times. The DNA for the CDR3 is TGTGCCAGCAGTGAGGGACAGGGCGATCAGCCCCAGCATTTT. Its protein product is CASSEGQGDQPQHF. The rearrangement links TRBV25-1 to TRBJ1-5; 9 nucleotides match TRBD1. Germline V gene sequence: CDR1 MGHDK, CDR2 SYGVNS. CDR3 length: 14 amino acids. V shed 3 bases, J shed 5 bases, and the junction held 2 bases outside the gene matches.

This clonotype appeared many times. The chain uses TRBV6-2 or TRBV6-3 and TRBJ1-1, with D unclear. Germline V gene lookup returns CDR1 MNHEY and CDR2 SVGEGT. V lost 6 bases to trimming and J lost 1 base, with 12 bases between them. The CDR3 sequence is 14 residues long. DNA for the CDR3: TGTGCCAGCAGCCCATTAAGAGGGAACACTGAAGCTTTCTTT. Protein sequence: CASSPLRGNTEAFF.

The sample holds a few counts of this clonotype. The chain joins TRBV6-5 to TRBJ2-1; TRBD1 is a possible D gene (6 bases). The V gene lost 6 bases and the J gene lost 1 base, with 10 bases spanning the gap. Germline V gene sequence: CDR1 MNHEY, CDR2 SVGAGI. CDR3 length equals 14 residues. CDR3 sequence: CASSETGSYNEQFF. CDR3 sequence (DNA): TGTGCCAGCAGCGAAACAGGGTCCTACAATGAGCAGTTCTTC.

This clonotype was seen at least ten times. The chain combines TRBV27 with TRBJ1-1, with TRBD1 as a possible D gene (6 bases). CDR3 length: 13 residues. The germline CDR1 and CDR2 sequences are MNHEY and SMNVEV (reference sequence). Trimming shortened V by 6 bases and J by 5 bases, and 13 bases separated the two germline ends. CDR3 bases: TGTGCCAGCAGCTACGCAGGGGTAACTGAAGCTTTCTTT. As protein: CASSYAGVTEAFF.

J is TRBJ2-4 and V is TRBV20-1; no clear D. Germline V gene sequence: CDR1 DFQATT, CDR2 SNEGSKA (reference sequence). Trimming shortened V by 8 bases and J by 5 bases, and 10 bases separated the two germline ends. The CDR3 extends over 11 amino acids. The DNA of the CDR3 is TGCAGTACCGTAGGTCAAAACATTCAGTACTTC. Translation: CSTVGQNIQYF.

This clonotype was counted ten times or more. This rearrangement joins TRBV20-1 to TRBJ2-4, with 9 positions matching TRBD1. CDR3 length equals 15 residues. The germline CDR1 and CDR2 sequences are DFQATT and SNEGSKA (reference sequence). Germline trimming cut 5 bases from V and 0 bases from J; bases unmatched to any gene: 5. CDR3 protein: CSALGQGLAKNIQYF. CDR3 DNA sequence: TGCAGTGCTCTCGGACAGGGGCTAGCCAAAAACATTCAGTACTTC.

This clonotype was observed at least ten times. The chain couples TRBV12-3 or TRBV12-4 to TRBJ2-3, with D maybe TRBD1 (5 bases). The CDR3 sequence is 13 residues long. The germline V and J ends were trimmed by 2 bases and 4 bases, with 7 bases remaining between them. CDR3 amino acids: CASSLQGPDTQYF. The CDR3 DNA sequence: TGTGCCAGCAGTTTACAGGGCCCAGATACGCAGTATTTT.

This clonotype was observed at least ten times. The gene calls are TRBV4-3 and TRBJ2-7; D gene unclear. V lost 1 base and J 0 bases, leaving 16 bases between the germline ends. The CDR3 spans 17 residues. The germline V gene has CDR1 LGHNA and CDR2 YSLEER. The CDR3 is CASSQARTELSSYEQYF. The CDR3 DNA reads TGCGCCAGCAGCCAAGCCCGGACGGAACTTAGCTCCTACGAGCAGTACTTC.

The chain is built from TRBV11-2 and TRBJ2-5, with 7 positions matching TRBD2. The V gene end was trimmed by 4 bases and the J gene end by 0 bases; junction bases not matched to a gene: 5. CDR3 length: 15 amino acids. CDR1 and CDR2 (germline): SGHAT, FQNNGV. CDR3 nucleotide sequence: TGTGCCAGCAGCTCACTGGGAGGGGACCAAGAGACCCAGTACTTC. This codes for CASSSLGGDQETQYF.